This T cell receptor (beta chain) was recovered during a study of PD-1 blockade in mismatch repair-deficient tumors. Germline V gene lookup returns CDR1 SGHNT and CDR2 YYREEE (reference sequence). The trim removed 4 bases at V and 1 base at J, leaving 3 bases unmatched. The CDR3 is 14 amino acids. Clones were sequenced by immunoSEQ multiplex PCR, and TCRdb holds only the in-frame ones, with some missing. The sample consists of under 50,000 clones, 77% of them appearing once. The receptor was derived from an adult with mismatch repair-deficient cancer. The sequenced sample was PBMCs, obtained before pembrolizumab treatment. The rearrangement links TRBV5-4 to TRBJ2-3; 7 positions match TRBD2. Here the CDR3 DNA reads TGTGCCAGCAGCCGACTAGCCGGCACAGATACGCAGTATTTT. Amino acids: CASSRLAGTDTQYF.